These 10 T cell receptor beta chains were sequenced from one sample in a study of vaccination effects on CD4 cells after COVID-19. Before any sequencing was done, the ViraFEST assay used viral peptide pools to expand antigen-specific CD4+ T cells. Culturing for ten to eleven days preceded CD4+ T cell isolation. It was between March and December 2020 that the person had a SARS-CoV-2 infection confirmed by PCR. Measured with immunoSEQ multiplex PCR; TCRdb has only the in-frame clones, and not every one. This sample has 60,000 to 75,000 clones, with 65% to 85% found just once. These receptors' targets are unknown. The sequencing used CD4+ T cells from PBMCs cultured with HIV peptides, collected before COVID-19 vaccination. Sample subset: HIV-1 Nef peptide pool negative control/reference culture. These receptors originate from a human donor who had a prior SARS-CoV-2 infection.

This clone was detected a few times. The chain has TRBV20-1 and TRBJ1-6; D is undetermined. Germline V CDR1 and CDR2: DFQATT, SNEGSKA (reference sequence). CDR3 length: 13 residues. Trimming removed 3 bases from V and 11 bases from J, with 14 bases in between. CDR3 sequence: CSASSRPETPLHF. CDR3 sequence (DNA): TGCAGTGCTAGTTCCCGTCCGGAAACACCCCTCCACTTT.

CDR3 DNA: TGTGCCAGCAGCGCCGGGACAGGGGATACCGGGGAGCTGTTTTTT. Amino acids: CASSAGTGDTGELFF. This sequence joins TRBV11-3 and TRBJ2-2; TRBD1 aligns across 10 bases. The CDR3 covers 15 residues. Germline loops: CDR1 SGHNT, CDR2 YENEEA. The J segment lost 5 bases and the V segment lost 5 bases, leaving 5 bases of the junction unmatched.

The chain joins TRBV7-3 to TRBJ2-3; D may match TRBD1 or TRBD2 (7 bases each). There are 14 residues in the CDR3. Germline assignment: CDR1 SGHTA and CDR2 FQGTGA. The V end lost 4 bases, the J end lost 4 bases, and 12 bases lay between the germline ends. CDR3 nucleotides: TGTGCCAGCAGCTCAGGGGGGGCCCCAGATACGCAGTATTTT. It yields the protein CASSSGGAPDTQYF.

CDR3: CASSLEGWDPEQFF. The CDR3 bases are TGTGCCAGCAGCTTAGAGGGGTGGGATCCTGAGCAGTTCTTC. The chain carries TRBV11-3 and TRBJ2-1; D remains ambiguous. CDR3 size: 14 residues. With 0 bases removed from V and 9 bases from J, the gap between germline ends came to 12 bases. Germline lookup yields CDR1 SGHNT and CDR2 YENEEA.

The V gene is TRBV4-2, the J gene TRBJ2-7; the match to TRBD2 covers 10 bases. V dropped 0 bases and J dropped 6; count of bases not matched to a gene: 8. Germline-derived CDR1 and CDR2 are LGHNA and YNFKEQ. This CDR3 is 16 amino acids long. In nucleotides, the CDR3 is TGTGCCAGCAGCCAAGATCTTTGGACTAGCGGCGCCGAGCAGTACTTC. As protein: CASSQDLWTSGAEQYF.

The chain is built from TRBV4-3 and TRBJ1-1; no reliable D call. The CDR3 runs to 14 residues. Trimming left V 0 bases short and J 1 base short, with 6 bases between. The germline CDR1 and CDR2 sequences are LGHNA and YSLEER. The CDR3 DNA reads as TGCGCCAGCAGCCAAGATTCGTGGAACACTGAAGCTTTCTTT. It encodes CASSQDSWNTEAFF.

This clone was found once. This sequence joins TRBV7-8 and TRBJ1-2, with unresolved D. The CDR3 consists of 13 residues. Germline CDR1 is SGHVS and CDR2 is FQNEAQ. With 4 bases removed from V and 4 bases from J, the gap between germline ends came to 10 bases. CDR3 sequence reads: CASSYGRSYGYTF. The CDR3, as DNA: TGTGCCAGCAGCTACGGACGGTCCTATGGCTACACCTTC.

The V call is TRBV5-1, the J call TRBJ1-2; 7 bases agree with TRBD1. In germline, CDR1 is SGHRS, CDR2 YFSETQ. The CDR3 totals 14 residues. The V gene end was trimmed by 4 bases and the J gene end by 6 bases; junction bases not matched to a gene: 9. The CDR3 region has the DNA TGCGCCAGCAGCCTGGCGACAGGGTCGGATGGCTACACCTTC. Protein: CASSLATGSDGYTF.

CDR3 protein: CASSLYLARDRAYEQYF. Written as DNA, the CDR3 is TGTGCCAGCAGTCTCTACCTCGCCCGGGACAGGGCCTACGAGCAGTACTTC. The chain employs TRBV6-6 and TRBJ2-7, with 9 bases that match TRBD1. Germline values: CDR1 MNHNY, CDR2 SVGAGI (reference sequence). The CDR3 has 17 residues. Trimming removed 5 bases from V and 2 bases from J; junction bases left unmatched: 13.

The gene calls are TRBV5-1 and TRBJ2-3, with 15 bases aligning to TRBD2. J lost 4 bases, V lost 3 bases, and 6 bases had no gene match. This CDR3 has 17 amino acids. Germline values: CDR1 SGHRS, CDR2 YFSETQ. DNA for the CDR3: TGCGCCAGCAGCTCCTCGGGACTAGCGGGGGGCGCAGATACGCAGTATTTT. Residues: CASSSSGLAGGADTQYF.